This note documents a single T cell receptor beta chain sequence. Its antigen is unknown. Amplification targeted TCR beta CDR3 regions from RNA transcripts. Primed by the HTBI set, a first-round RT-PCR was run on the TCR CDR3. TCRdb passed the multiplex PCR reads through MiXCR, listing each CDR3 protein once. The data contain fewer than 900,000 distinct CDR3 sequences, around 17% of them seen just once; the ten biggest clones take up around 8%. This entry comes from a study of T cells in Graves' hyperthyroidism and ophthalmopathy. Study-wide findings and caveats: Clonotypes that were expanded in thyroid above 0.001 mostly appeared in blood too. Ophthalmopathy prediction by the model preceded onset by a median about 6.8 months.

V was cut by 3 bases and J by 1 base, with 6 bases left in between. Germline CDR1 and CDR2: LNHNV and YYDKDF (reference sequence). The CDR3 is 13 amino acids. The specimen sequenced was blood. This TCR was recovered from a man in his late teens or twenties with Graves' hyperthyroidism. This chain links TRBV15 with TRBJ1-1; D is ambiguous. CDR3 in DNA: TGTGCCACCAGCAGTTCGGGGAACACTGAAGCTTTCTTT. Translation gives CATSSSGNTEAFF. Looking up the rest from reference TRBV15 and TRBJ1-1 gives the full variable domain: DAMVIQNPRYQVTQFGKPVTLSCSQTLNHNVMYWYQQKSSQAPKLLFHYYDKDFNNEADTPDNFQSRRPNTSFCFLDIRSPGLGDTAMYLCATSSSGNTEAFFGQGTRLTVV.